This T cell receptor (beta chain) was found in a study of blood T cell repertoires in COVID-19. Overall study context: Collection of acute and convalescent COVID-19 samples took place in the United States, Italy and Spain. Sample material is recorded as cDNA or gDNA derived from T cells, B-cell-depleted T cells, or PBMCs.

The CDR3 totals 8 residues. Trimming took 2 bases from V and 15 from J, leaving 4 bases between them. The V gene's germline CDR1 is SQVTM and CDR2 ANQGSEA. Original handling: Scientists estimated how many nucleated cells there were by amplifying reference gene primers. TCRdb's table, derived via immunoSEQ multiplex PCR, lists solely in-frame clones and lacks some. D and trimming come from the DNA, and the V and J calls and clone size come from that table. Here the sample spans about 74,000 clones, about 91% being singletons. This TCR was recovered from a woman aged 80 or over with active or convalescent COVID-19. This sequence joins TRBV29-1 and TRBJ2-2, with D unclear. Sample: peripheral blood. The DNA of the CDR3 is TGCAGCGTTGAACTCGTGTTTTTT. This codes for CSVELVFF.